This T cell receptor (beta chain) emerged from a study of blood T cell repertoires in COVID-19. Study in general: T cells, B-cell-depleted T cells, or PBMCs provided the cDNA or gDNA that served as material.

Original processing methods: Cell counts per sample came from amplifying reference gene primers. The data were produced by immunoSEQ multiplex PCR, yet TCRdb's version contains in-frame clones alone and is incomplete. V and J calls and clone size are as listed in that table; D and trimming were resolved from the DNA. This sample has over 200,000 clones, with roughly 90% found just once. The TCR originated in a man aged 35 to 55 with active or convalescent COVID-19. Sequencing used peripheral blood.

DNA of the CDR3: TGTGCCAGCAGCCTAACTTGGGGCAGAGGAGGCTACACCTTC. This sequence encodes CASSLTWGRGGYTF. The rearrangement uses TRBV5-6 and TRBJ1-2, with a possible D match to TRBD1 (5 bases). This CDR3 is 14 amino acids long. Germline-derived CDR1 and CDR2 are SGHDT and YYEEEE. The V and J ends lost 4 bases and 8 bases respectively, with 18 bases between them.